This T cell receptor (beta chain) derives from a study of CD8+CD57+ T cells in acquired aplastic anemia. Study information: Sorted CD4+ and CD8+ cells yielded around 3.2 ug of DNA on average.

General study findings and limits: The same twenty-nine CD8+ CDR3 sequences occurred in patients and in controls.

By flow cytometry, patients selected for sequencing had shown an expansion of CD8+CD57+ cells. Severe acquired aplastic anemia was present in every patient. Sampling of blood occurred while the patients had still received no therapy. Concerning this clonotype itself: Its antigen is still unknown. One junction end does not reproduce the germline sequence, and a read error may be involved.

Template material for TCR beta VDJ and CDR3 profiling consisted of genomic DNA. TCRdb re-called the reads with MiXCR, one entry per CDR3 protein. The data contain roughly 280,000 distinct CDR3 sequences, around three fifths of them singletons. The CDR3 length is 16 residues. Germline values: CDR1 SGHRS, CDR2 YFSETQ. This TCR derives from a human donor with aplastic anemia. V gene TRBV5-1 combines with J gene TRBJ2-7; 11 bases agree with TRBD2. The sample consisted of sorted CD4+, CD8+, or CD8+CD57+ T cells (not recorded which) from PBMCs. The CDR3 protein is CASSFLHPSGRNEQYF. The CDR3, as DNA: TGTGCCAGCAGCTTTCTACACCCTAGCGGGAGGAACGAGCAGTACTTC. The variable domain in full, with the rest retrieved from reference TRBV5-1 and TRBJ2-7, is KAGVTQTPRYLIKTRGQQVTLSCSPISGHRSVSWYQQTPGQGLQFLFEYFSETQRNKGNFPGRFSGRQFSNSRSEMNVSTLELGDSALYLCASSFLHPSGRNEQYFGPGTRLTVT.